In its sample, the clone carrying this T cell receptor beta chain was seen once. The sample is drawn from a study of T cell responses to AZD1222 COVID-19 vaccine. This CDR3 comprises 16 residues. V was clipped by 1 base and J by 5 bases, with 17 bases between them. Germline CDR1 is SGHVS and CDR2 is FNYEAQ. The protocol was immunoSEQ multiplex PCR, while the TCRdb copy is restricted to in-frame clones and leaves out a portion. Among approximately 140,000 clones listed, 75% to 95% were seen once. This chain joins TRBV7-6 and TRBJ2-5; weak D call: TRBD2 (5 bases). The source is an adult who received the MenACWY meningococcal vaccine as a control. The source material was peripheral blood, sampled 28 days after the second dose of the MenACWY control vaccine. CDR3 region: CASSLGASSSGETQYF. CDR3 DNA: TGTGCCAGCAGCTTAGGAGCCTCCTCTTCGGGGGAGACCCAGTACTTC.